One sample yielded the 31 T cell receptor beta chains listed below, sequenced in a study of technical replicates of blood from a handful of donors (dated 2017 in TCRdb). Library preparation was by the immunoSEQ multiplex PCR assay. TCRdb holds this immuneACCESS table with in-frame rearrangements only. Some clones are missing; in checked studies, unresolved V genes explain under half, and the rest has no known cause. The sample table records 60,000 or so clones; 97% of these occur just once. The ten largest clones add up to about 0.2% of the sample. The sequenced material came from T cells isolated from PBMCs. The receptors here all came from a human donor in good health.

This clone was detected only once. This rearrangement joins TRBV12-5 to TRBJ2-1; TRBD1 aligns across 11 bases. The germline V gene has CDR1 LGHNT and CDR2 FRNRAP. Germline trimming cut 0 bases from V and 7 bases from J; bases unmatched to any gene: 5. This CDR3 is 16 amino acids long. CDR3 DNA: TGTGCTAGTGGTTTGGTATCCGGGACAGGGGGGAATGAGCAGTTCTTC. It specifies CASGLVSGTGGNEQFF.

The rearrangement links TRBV29-1 to TRBJ2-5, with D tentatively TRBD1 (6 bases). CDR1 and CDR2 (germline): SQVTM, ANQGSEA. The CDR3 consists of 15 residues. V lost 4 bases to trimming and J lost 1 base, with 16 bases between them. CDR3 nucleotides: TGCAGCGTTGCCCTTAAAACAGGGCCCCAAGAGACCCAGTACTTC. The encoded protein is CSVALKTGPQETQYF.

This chain joins TRBV18 and TRBJ1-4, with D possibly matching TRBD1 (6 bases). The germline V gene has CDR1 KGHSH and CDR2 LQKENI. The CDR3 extends over 15 amino acids. The V gene lost 3 bases and the J gene lost 2 bases, with 10 bases spanning the gap. CDR3: CASSPQGPTNEKLFF. The CDR3 nucleotides are TGTGCCAGCTCACCCCAGGGGCCGACTAATGAAAAACTGTTTTTT.

The J gene is TRBJ2-2, the V gene TRBV10-3; D may be TRBD2 (6 bases). Germline lookup yields CDR1 ENHRY and CDR2 SYGVKD. CDR3 length: 14 amino acids. Trimming cost V 3 bases and J 4 bases, with 9 bases left between them. CDR3 sequence reads: CAISDFGGTGELFF. The CDR3 DNA reads TGTGCCATCAGTGATTTCGGGGGCACCGGGGAGCTGTTTTTT.

CDR3 in DNA: TGTGCCAGCCTCCCTCCTAATCCCTACGAGCAGTACTTC. Encoded protein: CASLPPNPYEQYF. The rearrangement joins TRBV5-5 to TRBJ2-7, with D hard to call. V shed 7 bases and J shed 2 bases, with 13 bases lying between them. CDR3 length: 13 amino acids. In germline, CDR1 is SGHKS, CDR2 YYEKEE (reference sequence). Based on the CDR3 plus reference TRBV5-5 and TRBJ2-7, the full variable domain is DAGVTQSPTHLIKTRGQQVTLRCSPISGHKSVSWYQQVLGQGPQFIFQYYEKEERGRGNFPDRFSARQFPNYSSELNVNALLLGDSALYLCASLPPNPYEQYFGPGTRLTVT.

This clone was observed a single time. The V and J genes are TRBV25-1 and TRBJ2-1; 7 positions agree with TRBD1. The CDR3 is 14 amino acids. Germline V lookup: CDR1 MGHDK, CDR2 SYGVNS. Trimming took 10 bases from V and 7 from J; bases not matched to a gene: 13. In DNA form, the CDR3 reads TGTGCCATCGCGAAAGGGGGCGAGGGAAATGAGCAGTTCTTC. It specifies CAIAKGGEGNEQFF. Complete variable domain (other parts from reference TRBV25-1 and TRBJ2-1): EADIYQTPRYLVIGTGKKITLECSQTMGHDKMYWYQQDPGMELHLIHYSYGVNSTEKGDLSSESTVSRIRTEHFPLTLESARPSHTSQYLCAIAKGGEGNEQFFGPGTRLTVL.

The V gene is TRBV2, the J gene TRBJ2-7, with TRBD1 identical over 7 bases. Losses at the gene ends were 4 bases for V and 0 bases for J; bases not matched to a gene: 12. The CDR3 is made up of 17 amino acids. Germline CDR1 SNHLY, CDR2 FYNNEI. This chain's CDR3 is CASSAGAGTERSYEQYF. The CDR3 DNA reads as TGTGCCAGCAGTGCAGGGGCCGGGACAGAGCGCTCCTACGAGCAGTACTTC. Supplemented by reference TRBV2 and TRBJ2-7, the full variable domain reads EPEVTQTPSHQVTQMGQEVILRCVPISNHLYFYWYRQILGQKVEFLVSFYNNEISEKSEIFDDQFSVERPDGSNFTLKIRSTKLEDSAMYFCASSAGAGTERSYEQYFGPGTRLTVT.

This sequence joins TRBV4-2 and TRBJ2-1; 10 nucleotides agree with TRBD2. V trimming: 0 bases; J trimming: 12 bases; junction bases outside the gene matches: 11. This CDR3 has 16 residues. Germline lookup yields CDR1 LGHNA and CDR2 YNFKEQ. CDR3 nucleotide sequence: TGTGCCAGCAGCCAAGAGAGGAGACTAGCGGGTTCCTCGCAGTTCTTC. This translates into CASSQERRLAGSSQFF.

This rearrangement joins TRBV11-2 to TRBJ2-3, with TRBD2 identical over 10 bases. Germline CDR1 and CDR2: SGHAT and FQNNGV. The CDR3 extends over 19 amino acids. The V segment lost 0 bases and the J segment 4 bases; nucleotides outside the gene matches: 13. CDR3: CASSLEGMGSGRTADTQYF. As DNA, the CDR3 is TGTGCCAGCAGCTTAGAGGGGATGGGTAGCGGGAGGACCGCAGATACGCAGTATTTT.

This chain uses TRBV7-2 with TRBJ2-5; D possibly corresponds to TRBD2 (6 bases). Looked up from germline, CDR1 is SGHTA and CDR2 is FQGNSA. V was clipped by 1 base and J by 10 bases, with 7 bases between them. The CDR3 has 11 residues. CDR3 amino acids: CASSLGRDQYF. The CDR3 nucleotides are TGTGCCAGCAGCTTAGGGAGGGACCAGTACTTC.

The V call is TRBV30, the J call TRBJ2-7; 8 nucleotides align to TRBD2. V lost 4 bases, J lost 7 bases, and 9 bases stayed unmatched. Looked up from germline, CDR1 is GTSNPN and CDR2 is SVGIG (reference sequence). The CDR3 extends over 13 amino acids. CDR3 in amino acids: CAWIPGGAKEQYF. The CDR3 DNA follows: TGTGCCTGGATCCCCGGGGGGGCAAAGGAGCAGTACTTC.

The chain carries TRBV5-6 and TRBJ1-3; D call uncertain. The germline V gene encodes CDR1 SGHDT and CDR2 YYEEEE. Trimming left V 2 bases short and J 2 bases short, with 8 bases between. CDR3 length: 14 amino acids. DNA for the CDR3: TGTGCCAGCAGCTTCGCGGGAGCTGGAAACACCATATATTTT. Translated: CASSFAGAGNTIYF.

The chain joins TRBV5-8 to TRBJ2-3; the D is unclear. The germline CDR1 and CDR2 sequences are SGHTS and YDEGEE. The CDR3 totals 14 residues. Trimming stripped 0 bases from V and 2 bases from J, with 7 bases between. The CDR3 loop is CASSLERYTDTQYF. DNA for the CDR3: TGTGCCAGCAGCTTGGAGAGATACACAGATACGCAGTATTTT.

This clone was detected only a few times. The J gene is TRBJ1-4, the V gene TRBV28; D gene unclear. Between the trimmed V and J ends, which lost 7 bases and 4 bases, there was a span of 4 bases. The germline V gene encodes CDR1 MDHEN and CDR2 SYDVKM. The CDR3 covers 11 residues. The CDR3 sequence is CASTGNEKLFF. As DNA, the CDR3 is TGTGCCAGCACCGGTAATGAAAAACTGTTTTTT.

The J gene is TRBJ2-4, the V gene TRBV29-1, with 11 positions matching TRBD2. From germline, CDR1 is SQVTM and CDR2 ANQGSEA. Unmatched junction bases numbered 2, after V lost 4 bases and J lost 6 bases. The CDR3 has 13 residues. CDR3: CSVVLAGGNIQYF. Written as DNA, the CDR3 is TGCAGCGTTGTGCTAGCGGGAGGAAACATTCAGTACTTC.

The chain is built from TRBV7-6 and TRBJ1-3, with 7 positions matching TRBD1. In germline, CDR1 is SGHVS, CDR2 FNYEAQ. With 1 base clipped from V and 5 bases from J, the junction kept 8 bases outside the gene matches. The CDR3 totals 16 residues. CDR3 bases: TGTGCCAGCAGCTTAGTAGGGGGCGGAGCGAGAAACACCATATATTTT. Residues: CASSLVGGGARNTIYF.

The rearrangement uses TRBV30 and TRBJ2-5; possible D gene TRBD2, 6 bases. CDR3 length: 17 residues. Germline-derived CDR1 and CDR2 are GTSNPN and SVGIG (reference sequence). Trimming pared 4 bases from V and 1 base from J, leaving 22 bases between. The CDR3 DNA is TGTGCCTGGACCACAGGACTACCAAAAAACTTCCAAGAGACCCAGTACTTC. Protein: CAWTTGLPKNFQETQYF.

This clone is a singleton in its sample. The V gene is TRBV2, the J gene TRBJ2-7; TRBD2 is a possible D gene (6 bases). Per germline, CDR1 SNHLY and CDR2 FYNNEI. V was shortened by 6 bases and J by 6 bases, with 21 bases between the two germline ends. This CDR3 spans 15 amino acids. Here the CDR3 reads CASSPGRGAMGEQYF. In DNA form, the CDR3 reads TGTGCCAGCAGCCCCGGGAGAGGGGCGATGGGCGAGCAGTACTTC. Full variable domain (remainder filled in from reference TRBV2 and TRBJ2-7): EPEVTQTPSHQVTQMGQEVILRCVPISNHLYFYWYRQILGQKVEFLVSFYNNEISEKSEIFDDQFSVERPDGSNFTLKIRSTKLEDSAMYFCASSPGRGAMGEQYFGPGTRLTVT.

The chain combines TRBV7-9 with TRBJ2-7; tentative D call: TRBD1 (6 bases). V lost 1 base and J 6 bases, leaving 19 bases between the germline ends. Germline values: CDR1 SEHNR, CDR2 FQNEAQ (reference sequence). This CDR3 spans 16 amino acids. The CDR3 coding sequence is TGTGCCAGCAGCTTAGTGCTATCACAGGGCTACGGCGAGCAGTACTTC. It codes for CASSLVLSQGYGEQYF.

This sequence joins TRBV4-1 and TRBJ1-5; 11 bases match TRBD1. This CDR3 region has 17 residues. Germline V lookup: CDR1 MGHRA, CDR2 YSYEKL. The ends lost 0 bases at V and 3 bases at J; junction bases unmatched: 4. The CDR3, as DNA: TGCGCCAGCAGCCAAGATCCGGGACAGGGGGACAATCAGCCCCAGCATTTT. It translates to CASSQDPGQGDNQPQHF.

This chain uses TRBV5-1 with TRBJ1-4; 8 bases align to TRBD1. The J segment lost 4 bases and the V segment lost 4 bases, leaving 9 bases of the junction unmatched. The CDR3 runs 16 residues. CDR1 and CDR2 from the germline V gene are SGHRS and YFSETQ. CDR3 in DNA: TGCGCCAGCAGCCGAGGGACAGGCGGTAATAATGAAAAACTGTTTTTT. As protein: CASSRGTGGNNEKLFF.

The V and J genes are TRBV29-1 and TRBJ2-7; 15 positions agree with TRBD2. CDR1 SQVTM and CDR2 ANQGSEA come from the germline V gene. The CDR3 covers 15 residues. After removal of 3 bases from V and 3 bases from J, the junction contained 3 bases not matched to a gene. CDR3: CSVDGTSGRNYEQYF. As DNA, the CDR3 is TGCAGCGTTGACGGGACTAGCGGGAGGAACTACGAGCAGTACTTC.

This chain uses TRBV12-5 with TRBJ2-1; 8 nucleotides align to TRBD2. The CDR3 sequence is 19 residues long. The germline V gene encodes CDR1 LGHNT and CDR2 FRNRAP. Trimming took 0 bases from V and 0 from J; bases not matched to a gene: 10. The CDR3 protein is CASGLVRGLAGDSYNEQFF. CDR3 DNA: TGTGCTAGTGGTTTGGTACGGGGTCTAGCGGGCGACTCCTACAATGAGCAGTTCTTC.

V is TRBV5-4 and J is TRBJ2-5; D is unclear. With 2 bases removed from V and 5 bases from J, the gap between germline ends came to 13 bases. The CDR3 contains 14 residues. Germline CDR1 reads SGHNT; CDR2 reads YYREEE (reference sequence). The CDR3 here is CASSFISQRETQYF. The DNA for the CDR3 is TGTGCCAGCAGCTTCATTTCTCAGAGGGAGACCCAGTACTTC.

V gene TRBV11-2 combines with J gene TRBJ2-7; 11 bases match TRBD1. Germline CDR1 and CDR2: SGHAT and FQNNGV. The CDR3 has 13 residues. With 4 bases clipped from V and 7 bases from J, the junction kept 3 bases outside the gene matches. This CDR3 is CASSSGQGAEQYF. The CDR3 coding sequence is TGTGCCAGCAGCTCTGGACAGGGGGCTGAGCAGTACTTC.

This chain joins TRBV30 and TRBJ1-1; 7 nucleotides align to TRBD1. The J segment lost 6 bases and the V segment lost 0 bases, leaving 10 bases of the junction unmatched. This CDR3 is 15 amino acids long. Germline V CDR1 and CDR2: GTSNPN, SVGIG (reference sequence). The CDR3 nucleotides are TGTGCCTGGAGTGTACTTCGAGGGGGCAGGCCTGAAGCTTTCTTT. Translating gives CAWSVLRGGRPEAFF.

V is TRBV4-2 and J is TRBJ2-2; D remains ambiguous. V was cut by 2 bases and J by 5 bases, with 9 bases left in between. The CDR3 covers 14 residues. Germline lookup yields CDR1 LGHNA and CDR2 YNFKEQ. The CDR3 loop reads CASSQMTSTGELFF. The CDR3 DNA sequence: TGTGCCAGCAGCCAAATGACAAGTACCGGGGAGCTGTTTTTT.

The CDR3 spells CASTPRGHTGNTIYF. Here the CDR3 DNA reads TGTGCCAGCACCCCCAGGGGACATACTGGAAACACCATATATTTT. The chain recombines TRBV6-1 with TRBJ1-3, with TRBD1 as a possible D gene (6 bases). The CDR3 runs 15 residues. V was cut by 7 bases and J by 2 bases, with 15 bases left in between. Germline V gene sequence: CDR1 MNHNS, CDR2 SASEGT.

The V gene is TRBV11-3, the J gene TRBJ2-7; unclear D gene. The germline V gene encodes CDR1 SGHNT and CDR2 YENEEA. The CDR3 is 13 amino acids. Trimming took 5 bases from V and 1 from J, leaving 9 bases between them. CDR3 residues: CASSPSVSYEQYF. The CDR3 DNA follows: TGTGCCAGCAGCCCCAGTGTTTCCTACGAGCAGTACTTC.

The chain recombines TRBV13 with TRBJ2-7; 15 nucleotides match TRBD2. This CDR3 has 15 residues. Germline V lookup: CDR1 PRHDT, CDR2 FYEKMQ (reference sequence). V was clipped by 4 bases and J by 6 bases; unmatched bases: 4. CDR3 loop: CASSSRTSGGVEQYF. In nucleotides, the CDR3 is TGTGCCAGCAGCTCCAGGACTAGCGGGGGGGTCGAGCAGTACTTC.

The chain uses TRBV5-1 and TRBJ1-4; the match to TRBD1 covers 10 bases. CDR1 and CDR2 from the germline V gene are SGHRS and YFSETQ. The CDR3 is made up of 15 amino acids. The J segment lost 8 bases and the V segment lost 4 bases, leaving 8 bases of the junction unmatched. This CDR3 reads CASSGTGTGEEKLFF. DNA of the CDR3: TGCGCCAGCAGCGGAACCGGGACAGGGGAAGAAAAACTGTTTTTT.